The following is a TCR beta chain sequence with its context. This clone was found once. Which antigen it targets is not known. Per-base quality was not reported, and no clone a single base away is much larger than it. Interpreted using the paper, the time point label stands for: about 28 days (+/-7) after the second vaccine dose. AZD1222 recipients whose second dose came at about 4 weeks and those whose second dose came at about 12 weeks were combined into one group, since spike-specific TCR depth and breadth did not differ between the two schedules. The vaccinee samples were drawn from two UK trials, COV001 and COV002, one of which was a single-blind randomized controlled phase 2/3 trial testing AZD1222 (ChAdOx1 nCoV-19) in healthy adults. For TCRbeta chain sequencing, PBMC samples from trial participants were taken at day 0 and at day 28 after the second dose. This entry is derived from a study of T cell responses to AZD1222 COVID-19 vaccine (dated by TCRdb to the early 2020s). In the study overall: A total of over 230 trial participants underwent TCR sequencing, of whom about 210 had received two doses of AZD1222 and approximately 25 had received two doses of the MenACWY control vaccine. Trial participants were enrolled by age into subgroups of 18-55, 56-69 and 70-plus years, and around 150, 28 and 57 TCR-sequenced participants, respectively, were included in these subgroups.

The CDR3 regions of human TCRbeta chains were subjected to immunosequencing. Per the source publication's procedure: TCRs in the repertoires were matched against a reference library of SARS-CoV-2-specific TCRs that had been generated with the MIRA antigen-specificity platform. Breadth was defined as the fraction of unique TCRs that were SARS-CoV-2-associated, and depth was defined as the fraction of total T cells that were SARS-CoV-2-associated. Using the MIRA data, each spike-specific TCR was assigned both to the spike region to which the TCR was reactive and to a CD4 or CD8 class. Log10-transformed breadth and depth values were compared by one-way ANOVA with Sidak's multiple comparisons tests. TCRdb provides this immuneACCESS table in a form limited to in-frame rearrangements. Some clones are lacking; in checked studies, under half of them reflect an unresolved V gene, and why the rest are absent is not known. That table furnishes V, J and clone size, whereas the DNA furnished D and trimming. The sample table lists 140,000 or so clones, over 85% of them with a count of one. Around 1.7% of the sample comes from the top ten.

The CDR3, cysteine through phenylalanine, is 11 amino acids long. The DNA shown is the 33-base CDR3, in frame from base 1. CDR1 and CDR2 were assigned from the germline V gene as MDHEN and SYDVKM. V is pared back by 4 bases and J by 8 bases, with 9 bases lying between the germline termini. Overall study results and their limits: In the small 56-69-year group, the increase in depth fell short of significance, most likely because of low power. CD4 TCRs associated with the vaccine covered the entire spike protein, and the dominant responses were in regions 160-218 and 743-854. Nearly half of unique spike-specific TCRs reportedly recognized epitopes outside regions mutated in the B.1.351 and B.1.1.7 variants. Because no day 14 peak-response samples were available, the repertoires could be characterized only after the peak T cell response. A significant rise in spike-specific TCR breadth and depth was observed after two AZD1222 doses relative to day 0 and relative to MenACWY recipients. Most participants were white British and females outnumbered males, and the authors suggested that clonal diversity may have been underestimated. Conclusions about previously exposed vaccinees are limited because only five to seven AZD1222 recipients were SARS-CoV-2 seropositive at baseline.

The chain uses TRBV28 and TRBJ2-7; the D segment could be TRBD1, given 5 matching bases. Sequences were derived from peripheral blood, sampled 28 days after the second AZD1222 dose. This clonotype originated in an adult who received the AZD1222 COVID-19 vaccine. In nucleotides, the sequence is TGTGCCAGCAGTTCCAGGGTACAGCAGTACTTC. It encodes CASSSRVQQYF.